This T cell receptor beta chain was identified during a study of blood T cell repertoires in COVID-19. Original methodology: Estimated nucleated cell counts came from reference gene primer amplification. The assay was immunoSEQ multiplex PCR, and TCRdb's table has in-frame clones only and misses some. The D gene and trimming were derived from the DNA, and the V and J assignments and clone size from that table. The sample has fewer than 500,000 clones; over 75% are singletons. Ages ranged from about 18 to 89 years, with residence in about two dozen US areas. Cohort allocation depended upon clinical history that participants reported. Recovered Cohort 3 donors showed two negative PCRs, clearance, or symptom resolution. This CDR3 has 12 residues. Germline CDR1 is SEHNR and CDR2 is FQNEAQ (reference sequence). Trimming left V 5 bases short and J 5 bases short, with 7 bases between.

Sequenced sample: PBMCs or T cells enriched from blood (not recorded which). The receptor's source is a man younger than 40 who had recovered from COVID-19. The rearrangement uses TRBV7-9 and TRBJ1-5, with D unresolved. The CDR3 loop reads CASSVGDQPQHF. As DNA, the CDR3 is TGTGCCAGCAGCGTGGGCGATCAGCCCCAGCATTTT.